Below are 26 T cell receptor beta chains sequenced from a single sample in a study of blood T cell repertoires in COVID-19. Sequencing was performed with immunoSEQ multiplex PCR; in TCRdb, only in-frame clones are kept and a portion is missing. The data hold some 160,000 clones, with 75% to 90% observed a single time. Sequencing was done on a sample of peripheral blood. The receptors originated from a woman aged 55-70 years with active COVID-19.

The chain recombines TRBV7-2 with TRBJ1-2; D unresolved. The CDR3 contains 12 residues. The ends were cut back, 5 bases at V and 8 bases at J, with 12 bases in the middle. Per the germline V gene, CDR1 is SGHTA and CDR2 is FQGNSA. Written as DNA, the CDR3 is TGTGCCAGCAGCGTCGGGATCCTCGGCTACACCTTC. Protein sequence: CASSVGILGYTF.

This chain connects TRBV2 to TRBJ2-7; 9 bases fit TRBD1. The CDR3 extends over 15 amino acids. Germline V gene data show CDR1 as SNHLY and CDR2 as FYNNEI. Trimming took 6 bases from V and 3 from J; bases not matched to a gene: 9. The CDR3 reads CASRPRTGEHYEQYF. CDR3 sequence (DNA): TGTGCCAGCAGACCCAGGACAGGGGAACACTACGAGCAGTACTTC.

V usage is TRBV4-2 and J usage is TRBJ2-2; a weak D match, TRBD2 (6 bases). The V gene lost 0 bases and the J gene lost 11 bases, with 16 bases spanning the gap. This CDR3 comprises 15 residues. Germline CDR1 and CDR2: LGHNA and YNFKEQ. Written as DNA, the CDR3 is TGTGCCAGCAGCCAAGAGGCTAGCGCCCCGTTAGAGCTGTTTTTT. It encodes CASSQEASAPLELFF.

The genes are TRBV6-5 and TRBJ2-7, with TRBD2 identical over 7 bases. The ends lost 2 bases at V and 7 bases at J; junction bases unmatched: 11. Germline CDR1 MNHEY, CDR2 SVGAGI. The CDR3 is made up of 15 amino acids. The CDR3 region has the DNA TGTGCCAGCAGTTACGATGGGACTACACCTCGGGAGCAGTACTTC. It encodes CASSYDGTTPREQYF.

CDR3 sequence (DNA): TGTGCCAGCAGCTTCCTAAACAGGGGTACTGAAGCTTTCTTT. Protein: CASSFLNRGTEAFF. J is TRBJ1-1 and V is TRBV5-8; 7 bases map to TRBD1. CDR3 length: 14 amino acids. Unmatched junction bases numbered 6, after V lost 2 bases and J lost 5 bases. Germline V lookup: CDR1 SGHTS, CDR2 YDEGEE. The full variable domain, completed using reference TRBV5-8 and TRBJ1-1, is EAGVTQSPTHLIKTRGQQATLRCSPISGHTSVYWYQQALGLGLQFLLWYDEGEERNRGNFPPRFSGRQFPNYSSELNVNALELEDSALYLCASSFLNRGTEAFFGQGTRLTVV.

The V and J genes are TRBV7-2 and TRBJ2-7; D remains unclear. The CDR3 extends over 14 amino acids. With 4 bases removed from V and 6 bases from J, the gap between germline ends came to 16 bases. The germline V gene has CDR1 SGHTA and CDR2 FQGNSA. CDR3 sequence reads: CASSYPGSRREQYF. In DNA form, the CDR3 reads TGTGCCAGCAGCTACCCAGGAAGCCGGCGCGAGCAGTACTTC. Supplemented by reference TRBV7-2 and TRBJ2-7, the full variable domain reads GAGVSQSPSNKVTEKGKDVELRCDPISGHTALYWYRQSLGQGLEFLIYFQGNSAPDKSGLPSDRFSAERTGGSVSTLTIQRTQQEDSAVYLCASSYPGSRREQYFGPGTRLTVT.

This chain connects TRBV20-1 to TRBJ1-5; no clear D. The CDR3 contains 10 residues. V lost 8 bases, J lost 7 bases, and 9 bases lay in between. Germline-derived CDR1 and CDR2 are DFQATT and SNEGSKA (reference sequence). CDR3 sequence reads: CSPGGQPQHF. CDR3 sequence (DNA): TGCAGTCCGGGTGGACAGCCCCAGCATTTT.

The chain employs TRBV5-6 and TRBJ2-1; 8 nucleotides match TRBD2. This CDR3 comprises 16 residues. Germline assignment: CDR1 SGHDT and CDR2 YYEEEE. Unmatched junction bases numbered 15, after V lost 7 bases and J lost 6 bases. CDR3 DNA sequence: TGTGCCAGCTTAGTAGCGGGACGGCCAGCCCGCAATGAGCAGTTCTTC. Translating it yields CASLVAGRPARNEQFF.

Comment on this clone: One junction end disagrees with the germline gene, perhaps due to a read error. The chain carries TRBV14 and TRBJ2-2, with a weak D call TRBD2 (5 bases). This CDR3 spans 13 amino acids. Germline loops: CDR1 SGHDN, CDR2 FVKESK. This CDR3 reads CASSHCSHRGAVF. In DNA, the CDR3 is TGTGCCAGCAGCCATTGCAGCCACCGGGGAGCTGTTTTT.

This clone was detected only once. V and J are TRBV3-1 (or the pseudogene TRBV3-2) and TRBJ2-7; D is perhaps TRBD1 (6 bases). The germline V and J ends were trimmed by 6 bases and 7 bases, with 25 bases remaining between them. CDR1 LGHDT and CDR2 YNNKEL come from the germline V gene (reference sequence). The CDR3 runs 16 residues. CDR3 amino acids: CASRTQGKAPLGEQYF. The CDR3 DNA follows: TGTGCCAGCAGAACACAGGGAAAGGCCCCTTTGGGGGAGCAGTACTTC.

The CDR3 region has the DNA TGTGCCAGCAGCCTAAGCCAGGGCCAAGAGACCCAGTACTTC. Protein sequence: CASSLSQGQETQYF. The chain uses TRBV6-5 and TRBJ2-5; D perhaps matches TRBD1 (5 bases). Trimming stripped 6 bases from V and 1 base from J, with 12 bases between. The CDR3 extends over 14 amino acids. Germline loops: CDR1 MNHEY, CDR2 SVGAGI.

The chain is built from TRBV19 and TRBJ2-3; the D gene is possibly TRBD1 (6 bases). Looked up from germline, CDR1 is LNHDA and CDR2 is SQIVND (reference sequence). This CDR3 has 16 residues. Trimming removed 5 bases from V and 0 bases from J, with 15 bases in between. CDR3 nucleotides: TGTGCCAGTAGTCTGGACAGACCAGGGAGCACAGATACGCAGTATTTT. Translation gives CASSLDRPGSTDTQYF.

The chain has TRBV6-5 and TRBJ2-1; 12 nucleotides match TRBD2. The CDR3 length is 15 residues. Germline loops: CDR1 MNHEY, CDR2 SVGAGI. The V gene end was trimmed by 8 bases and the J gene end by 3 bases; junction bases not matched to a gene: 5. CDR3 nucleotides: TGTGCCAGCGGCCAGACTAGCGGGAGCTACAATGAGCAGTTCTTC. This codes for CASGQTSGSYNEQFF.

The rearrangement uses TRBV9 and TRBJ2-3, with TRBD2 identical over 8 bases. Germline CDR1 and CDR2: SGDLS and YYNGEE. After removal of 0 bases from V and 5 bases from J, the junction contained 8 bases not matched to a gene. CDR3 length: 16 amino acids. The CDR3 protein is CASSVASGSKLDTQYF. The CDR3 DNA sequence: TGTGCCAGCAGCGTAGCCAGCGGGAGTAAGTTAGATACGCAGTATTTT.

The genes are TRBV11-3 and TRBJ2-3; 14 bases are a match to TRBD2. The V and J ends lost 3 bases and 8 bases, in that order; junction bases with no gene match: 1. Germline values: CDR1 SGHNT, CDR2 YENEEA. This CDR3 has 14 amino acids. DNA for the CDR3: TGTGCCAGCAGCTTTGGGACTAGCGGGAGTACGCAGTATTTT. Protein sequence: CASSFGTSGSTQYF. Full variable domain (rest looked up from reference TRBV11-3 and TRBJ2-3): EAGVVQSPRYKIIEKKQPVAFWCNPISGHNTLYWYLQNLGQGPELLIRYENEEAVDDSQLPKDRFSAERLKGVDSTLKIQPAELGDSAVYLCASSFGTSGSTQYFGPGTRLTVL.

The J gene is TRBJ2-1, the V gene TRBV5-4, with 9 positions matching TRBD1. V lost 0 bases to trimming and J lost 5 bases; unmatched junction nucleotides: 12. Germline V gene lookup returns CDR1 SGHNT and CDR2 YYREEE (reference sequence). The CDR3 loop spans 18 amino acids. The chain's CDR3 is CASSLDITGGWGDNEQFF. DNA for the CDR3: TGTGCCAGCAGCTTGGACATAACAGGGGGCTGGGGGGACAATGAGCAGTTCTTC.

This chain connects TRBV7-6 to TRBJ2-7; 8 positions agree with TRBD1. Trimming removed 4 bases from V and 7 bases from J; junction bases left unmatched: 12. CDR1 is SGHVS, CDR2 FNYEAQ, per germline. CDR3 length: 15 residues. As DNA, the CDR3 is TGTGCCAGCAGCTCTTCCGGGACAGGTTCTCGGGAGCAGTACTTC. The encoded protein is CASSSSGTGSREQYF.

A single count supports this clone. V is TRBV28 and J is TRBJ1-2, with 8 bases aligning to TRBD1. The CDR3 has 18 residues. CDR1 MDHEN and CDR2 SYDVKM come from the germline V gene. The V and J ends lost 2 bases and 0 bases, in that order; junction bases with no gene match: 11. The CDR3 loop is CASSLQRWDRKSNYGYTF. CDR3 DNA sequence: TGTGCCAGCAGTTTACAAAGGTGGGACAGGAAATCTAACTATGGCTACACCTTC.

The V gene is TRBV5-1, the J gene TRBJ2-1; 7 nucleotides match TRBD2. Trimming cost V 0 bases and J 4 bases; bases outside gene matches: 4. The CDR3 loop spans 15 amino acids. Per germline, CDR1 SGHRS and CDR2 YFSETQ. Here the CDR3 DNA reads TGCGCCAGCAGCTTGGATGCGGGAGAGTACAATGAGCAGTTCTTC. Its translation is CASSLDAGEYNEQFF.

The V gene is TRBV6-5, the J gene TRBJ1-2, with TRBD1 matching 7 bases. The trim removed 5 bases at V and 7 bases at J, leaving 7 bases unmatched. In germline, CDR1 is MNHEY, CDR2 SVGAGI. This CDR3 comprises 13 residues. The CDR3 DNA reads as TGTGCCAGCAGTCGTGACAGGGCCAGTGGCTACACCTTC. It specifies CASSRDRASGYTF.

V is TRBV3-1 (or the pseudogene TRBV3-2) and J is TRBJ1-6, with D tentatively TRBD1 (6 bases). This CDR3 is built from 14 residues. The V gene's germline CDR1 is LGHDT and CDR2 YNNKEL (reference sequence). Deletions cut 1 base from V and 10 bases from J, with 11 bases between. CDR3 region: CASSQGPGASPLHF. DNA of the CDR3: TGTGCCAGCAGCCAAGGGCCAGGGGCCTCACCCCTCCACTTT.

This chain uses TRBV29-1 with TRBJ2-3; 9 bases align to TRBD2. The CDR3 sequence is 13 residues long. The germline V gene has CDR1 SQVTM and CDR2 ANQGSEA. The V gene end was trimmed by 5 bases and the J gene end by 0 bases; junction bases not matched to a gene: 0. Here the CDR3 DNA reads TGCAGCGTTACTAGCGGGAGCACAGATACGCAGTATTTT. Translation: CSVTSGSTDTQYF.

The chain links TRBV18 to TRBJ2-3, with 8 positions matching TRBD2. Germline CDR1 and CDR2: KGHSH and LQKENI. The CDR3 contains 16 residues. V shed 0 bases, J shed 4 bases, and the junction held 6 bases outside the gene matches. The CDR3 region has the DNA TGTGCCAGCTCACCACCGAGTGCGGGAGGAGCAGATACGCAGTATTTT. Protein sequence: CASSPPSAGGADTQYF.

The V and J genes are TRBV12-3 or TRBV12-4 and TRBJ2-7; D possibly corresponds to TRBD2 (5 bases). Trimming took off 4 bases at V and 2 bases at J, with 9 bases between the two ends. CDR3 length: 13 amino acids. The CDR3 sequence: CASSSEGAYEQYF. The CDR3 DNA follows: TGTGCCAGCAGTTCAGAGGGAGCCTACGAGCAGTACTTC.

The V call is TRBV4-2, the J call TRBJ2-1, with 9 bases aligning to TRBD2. V shed 0 bases and J 15 bases; nucleotides not matched to a gene: 6. Germline V lookup: CDR1 LGHNA, CDR2 YNFKEQ. The CDR3 contains 13 residues. This CDR3 reads CASSQDPGLARFF. The CDR3 DNA is TGTGCCAGCAGCCAAGACCCGGGACTAGCTCGGTTCTTC.

The chain carries TRBV11-2 and TRBJ2-2, with TRBD2 identical over 11 bases. CDR3 size: 16 residues. Trimming cost V 3 bases and J 3 bases; bases outside gene matches: 3. CDR1 SGHAT and CDR2 FQNNGV come from the germline V gene. The CDR3: CASSLGTSGYTGELFF. CDR3 bases: TGTGCCAGCAGCTTGGGGACTAGCGGCTACACCGGGGAGCTGTTTTTT.